The sequence of this T cell receptor beta chain was determined in a study of long-term antiretroviral therapy in people with HIV (dated by TCRdb to 2022 to 2024). Background for the entire study: The earliest samples were collected about a decade before the 2015 WHO recommendation for immediate ART, when ART was typically delayed until CD4 counts fell. A total of 150 to 200 cryopreserved PBMC samples came from 30 adults with confirmed HIV infection and were collected serially over a mean of approximately six years (range 1-12). A retrospective serial study tested whether ART initiation and durable HIV suppression were associated with changes in peripheral blood TRB repertoire composition and diversity. About 40% of the roughly 30 participants with HIV were female. Test extractions of a monoclonal T-cell line alongside fewer than 40 polyclonal samples showed no cross-contamination during QIAcube processing.

Looking up the germline V gene yields CDR1 KGHSH and CDR2 LQKENI. Measured from the cysteine to the phenylalanine, the CDR3 is 15 residues long. Kept here is only the CDR3 DNA, which spans 45 bases and is read in frame from base 1. Germline trimming amounts to 3 bases on V and 5 bases on J, with 7 as the count of junction bases outside the gene matches. In this sample, this clone turned up once. Its specific antigen is unknown. Per-base qualities were not stored, and no clone one base away is much larger. Points the paper makes about the study in general: The samples span the years 2004 to 2017, and the ART regimens used may be less effective than current regimens. Because cell numbers in pre-ART samples were limited, unsorted PBMC were profiled instead of sorted CD4+ and CD8+ T cells. Owing to limited PBMC availability, only the TCR beta chain was sequenced, without alpha chain pairing. Expanded TRB clones identified before ART initiation dominated the repertoire at all time points, although this dominance fluctuated and declined in many PLHIV after ART. A significant increase in TRB diversity was found to be associated with ART initiation, although TRB diversity was observed to remain significantly below that of transplant donor controls even after long-term ART. Inferences about post-ART repertoire changes were limited because no data were available on ART adherence, viral resistance or therapy changes. CDR3 length ranges in HIV repertoires were narrower than in controls, and network structure suggested an antigen-experienced repertoire with only a slight naive shift after ART.

Sequencing of the TRB variable region was done with the immunoSEQ hsTCRB v3.0 assay at survey level resolution. The targeted TRB sequencing depth was roughly 40,000-55,000 T-cell genomes per sample. TRB libraries were pooled and sequenced on an Illumina MiSeq using a v3 150-cycle kit. As for how the authors treated the data: Analysis of repertoires was carried out in R inside a reproducible Nextflow workflow spanning QC, data transformation and analysis. Custom analyses were implemented in LymphoSeq2, an R package for AIRR-Seq data exploration. After excluding several samples that yielded fewer than 5000 total TRB sequences, 150 to 200 HIV repertoires remained for analysis. Among the 188 retained HIV repertoires, 55 to 65 were collected before ART initiation and roughly 130 were collected after ART initiation. Each repertoire was downsampled to 5000 TRB nucleotide sequences, and summary statistics were averaged across 100 downsampling iterations. The analysis kept only TRB sequences whose CDR3 regions were at least seven amino acids long. Two measures captured diversity: a Shannon entropy-derived clonality score and the Gini coefficient. In repertoire networks, the top 5000 CDR3 amino acid sequences were linked whenever an edit distance of one separated two sequences. For TRB CDR3 amino acid sequences, GLIPH2 was used to predict antigen specificity groups and MHC restriction. To flag known associations with CMV, EBV, HIV or tissue antigens, CDR3 amino acid sequences were compared against VDJdb and McPAS-TCR. Pre-ART, post-ART and control groups were compared with Wilcoxon signed-rank tests and Holm-Bonferroni correction. TCRdb limited this immuneACCESS table to in-frame rearrangements with V and J called. A share of clones is missing; checked studies link under half to unresolved V genes, and the rest is unexplained. For V, J and clone size, that table is used; D and trimming come from the DNA. The sample table shows more than 11,000 clones, and 76% are seen once. The ten largest clones represent 25% to 35% of the sample.

To be included, a participant needed at least one PBMC sample from before ART initiation plus at least two post-ART samples. All participants with HIV were treated in the United States of America. Cryopreserved samples of 1-10 million PBMC were thawed and washed before DNA extraction. At the time of the earliest PBMC sample, participants with HIV were aged between roughly 20 and 55 years. PBMC samples from each participant spanned 1-4 timepoints before ART initiation and 2-8 timepoints after ART initiation, with a median of 7 samples. For every participant, serial HIV viral load, CD4+ T-cell count, ART history and demographic data were obtained. A Qiagen kit on a QIAcube was used to extract genomic DNA from unsorted PBMC, with samples processed in batches of 12.

This chain is built from TRBV18 and TRBJ1-5, with 7 central nucleotides matching TRBD1. This clonotype originated in a man between 35 and 55 years old with HIV. Sequenced material: unsorted PBMCs, taken 3.1 years after starting antiretroviral therapy. For the CDR3, the sequence is CASSPTGTADQPQHF. The DNA sequence is TGTGCCAGCTCACCGACAGGGACGGCGGATCAGCCCCAGCATTTT.